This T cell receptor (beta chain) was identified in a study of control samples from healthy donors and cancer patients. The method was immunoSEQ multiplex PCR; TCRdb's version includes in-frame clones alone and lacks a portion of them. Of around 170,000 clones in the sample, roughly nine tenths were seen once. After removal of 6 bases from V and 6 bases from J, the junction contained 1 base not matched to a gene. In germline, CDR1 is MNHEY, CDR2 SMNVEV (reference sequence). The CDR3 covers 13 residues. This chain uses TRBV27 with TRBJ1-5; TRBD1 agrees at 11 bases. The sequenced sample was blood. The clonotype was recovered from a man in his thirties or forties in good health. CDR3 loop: CASRGQGGQPQHF. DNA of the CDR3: TGTGCCAGCAGGGGACAGGGGGGTCAGCCCCAGCATTTT.